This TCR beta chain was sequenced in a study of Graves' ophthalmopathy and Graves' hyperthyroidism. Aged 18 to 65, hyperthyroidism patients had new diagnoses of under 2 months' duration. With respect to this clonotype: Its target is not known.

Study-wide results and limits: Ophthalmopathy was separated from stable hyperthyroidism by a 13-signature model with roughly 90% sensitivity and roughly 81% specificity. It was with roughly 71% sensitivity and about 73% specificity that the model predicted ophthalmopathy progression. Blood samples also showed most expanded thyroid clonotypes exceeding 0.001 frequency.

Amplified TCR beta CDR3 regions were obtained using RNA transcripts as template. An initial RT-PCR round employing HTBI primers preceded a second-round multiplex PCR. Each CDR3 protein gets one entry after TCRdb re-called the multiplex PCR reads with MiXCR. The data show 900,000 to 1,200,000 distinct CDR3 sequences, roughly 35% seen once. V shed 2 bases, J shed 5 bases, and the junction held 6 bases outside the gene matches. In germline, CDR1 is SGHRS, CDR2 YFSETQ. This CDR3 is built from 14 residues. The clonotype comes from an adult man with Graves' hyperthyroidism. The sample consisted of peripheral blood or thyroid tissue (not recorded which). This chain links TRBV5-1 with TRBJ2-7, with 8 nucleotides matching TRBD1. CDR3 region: CASSFTGGDDEQYF. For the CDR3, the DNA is TGCGCCAGCAGCTTTACAGGGGGTGACGACGAGCAGTACTTC.